A single sample gave rise to the 21 T cell receptor beta chains below, sequenced in a study of Graves' ophthalmopathy and Graves' hyperthyroidism. TCR beta CDR3 regions were amplified from RNA transcripts. An opening RT-PCR round employed HTBI primers and preceded a second-round multiplex PCR. TCRdb fed the multiplex PCR reads into MiXCR, producing one record per CDR3 protein. The table lists about 500,000 distinct CDR3 sequences, around an eighth of them singletons. Sequenced material: blood. These receptors came from a woman aged 25-40 years with Graves' ophthalmopathy.

This clonotype was observed at least ten times. This chain links TRBV12-3 or TRBV12-4 with TRBJ2-4; 9 bases fit TRBD1. This CDR3 has 14 amino acids. The V segment lost 7 bases and the J segment 9 bases; nucleotides outside the gene matches: 10. CDR3 DNA: TGTGCCAGCACCCGGGGACAGGGAAAGGGCATTCAGTACTTC. Encoded protein: CASTRGQGKGIQYF.

The genes are TRBV11-2 and TRBJ2-7; 9 bases match TRBD1. Germline V gives CDR1 SGHAT, CDR2 FQNNGV. The CDR3 contains 15 residues. The ends lost 4 bases at V and 4 bases at J; junction bases unmatched: 8. The CDR3 protein is CASSSGQGMRYEQYF. For the CDR3, the DNA is TGTGCCAGCAGCTCGGGACAGGGAATGCGGTACGAGCAGTACTTC.

This clonotype was counted at least ten times. J is TRBJ1-1 and V is TRBV19, with unresolved D. V lost 5 bases, J lost 4 bases, and 20 bases lay in between. The CDR3 loop spans 16 amino acids. Germline V CDR1 and CDR2: LNHDA, SQIVND (reference sequence). The DNA of the CDR3 is TGTGCCAGTAGTGCCTGGACCCGGAGGGAGGGCACTGAAGCTTTCTTT. Its translation: CASSAWTRREGTEAFF. Full variable domain (remainder filled in from reference TRBV19 and TRBJ1-1): DGGITQSPKYLFRKEGQNVTLSCEQNLNHDAMYWYRQDPGQGLRLIYYSQIVNDFQKGDIAEGYSVSREKKESFPLTVTSAQKNPTAFYLCASSAWTRREGTEAFFGQGTRLTVV.

This clonotype was counted a few times. The V gene is TRBV18, the J gene TRBJ2-7, with TRBD1 identical over 11 bases. Germline V CDR1 and CDR2: KGHSH, LQKENI. V lost 3 bases to trimming and J lost 5 bases; unmatched junction nucleotides: 6. The CDR3 extends over 15 amino acids. The CDR3 DNA sequence: TGTGCCAGCTCACCGAGGACAGGGGGCTATAACGAGCAGTACTTC. Amino acids: CASSPRTGGYNEQYF.

The genes are TRBV28 and TRBJ1-3; D uncertain. The germline V and J ends were trimmed by 4 bases and 0 bases, with 7 bases remaining between them. This CDR3 contains 14 residues. Germline loops: CDR1 MDHEN, CDR2 SYDVKM. The CDR3 loop is CASSSGYSGNTIYF. DNA of the CDR3: TGTGCCAGCAGTTCCGGGTACTCTGGAAACACCATATATTTT.

This clonotype was picked up many times. This chain uses TRBV4-1 with TRBJ1-2; D gene unclear. Trimming took off 4 bases at V and 4 bases at J, with 10 bases between the two ends. Per the germline V gene, CDR1 is MGHRA and CDR2 is YSYEKL. This CDR3 comprises 13 residues. CDR3 region: CASSPDQSYGYTF. The CDR3 DNA follows: TGCGCCAGCAGCCCAGACCAGTCCTATGGCTACACCTTC.

This clonotype was found many times. This chain connects TRBV20-1 to TRBJ1-2, with TRBD1 as a possible D gene (5 bases). CDR1 DFQATT and CDR2 SNEGSKA come from the germline V gene (reference sequence). With 3 bases removed from V and 4 bases from J, the gap between germline ends came to 12 bases. The CDR3 extends over 13 amino acids. The DNA of the CDR3 is TGCAGTGCTAGCCCCACAGGAGCCTATGGCTACACCTTC. Amino acids: CSASPTGAYGYTF.

This clonotype was seen repeatedly, ten times or more. The chain carries TRBV6-1 and TRBJ1-2; D not certain. Germline V CDR1 and CDR2: MNHNS, SASEGT. This CDR3 spans 12 amino acids. The ends were cut back, 4 bases at V and 7 bases at J, with 10 bases in the middle. The CDR3 coding sequence is TGTGCCAGCAGTGTCGGTATTAGTGGCTACACCTTC. This sequence encodes CASSVGISGYTF.

V usage is TRBV6-1 and J usage is TRBJ1-1, with D perhaps matching TRBD1 (6 bases). Germline V gives CDR1 MNHNS, CDR2 SASEGT. V dropped 3 bases and J dropped 3 bases, with 14 bases sitting between them. This CDR3 is 15 amino acids long. The CDR3 nucleotides read TGTGCCAGCAGTGAGGTCGGGGGGCTGTACACTGAAGCTTTCTTT. Translated, it gives CASSEVGGLYTEAFF.

This clonotype was counted many times. V and J are TRBV28 and TRBJ2-2; D unresolved. CDR1 and CDR2 from the germline V gene are MDHEN and SYDVKM. V lost 6 bases, J lost 3 bases, and 11 bases lay in between. This CDR3 has 14 amino acids. This CDR3 reads CASRPARDTGELFF. The DNA of the CDR3 is TGTGCCAGCAGACCCGCCCGGGACACCGGGGAGCTGTTTTTT.

This clonotype occurred a few times. DNA for the CDR3: TGTGCCAGCAATTCCGGTATCAACTATGGCTACACCTTC. It codes for CASNSGINYGYTF. The V and J genes are TRBV12-3 or TRBV12-4 and TRBJ1-2; D uncertain. This CDR3 is 13 amino acids long. Trimming took off 7 bases at V and 2 bases at J, with 11 bases between the two ends.

This clonotype appeared many times. The rearrangement joins TRBV7-3 to TRBJ2-2; TRBD1 aligns across 7 bases. The ends lost 4 bases at V and 7 bases at J; junction bases unmatched: 3. This CDR3 is 13 amino acids long. Germline V gives CDR1 SGHTA, CDR2 FQGTGA. The CDR3 nucleotides are TGTGCCAGCAGCTCGACAGGGCTCGGGGAGCTGTTTTTT. Protein: CASSSTGLGELFF.

This clonotype was detected many times. This chain connects TRBV6-5 to TRBJ1-5; 7 bases are a match to TRBD1. V was pared by 4 bases and J by 3 bases, with 3 bases of the junction left unmatched. The CDR3 is made up of 14 amino acids. Germline V CDR1 and CDR2: MNHEY, SVGAGI. The CDR3 bases are TGTGCCAGCAGTTTGGAGGGGGCCAATCAGCCCCAGCATTTT. Translating it yields CASSLEGANQPQHF.

This clonotype was found a few times. The V and J genes are TRBV11-2 and TRBJ2-1, with 7 bases aligning to TRBD2. The CDR3 is made up of 14 amino acids. The ends lost 6 bases at V and 2 bases at J; junction bases unmatched: 4. Germline V gene data show CDR1 as SGHAT and CDR2 as FQNNGV. CDR3 bases: TGTGCCAGCAGGCCTCGGGGGGCCTACAATGAGCAGTTCTTC. Its protein is CASRPRGAYNEQFF.

This clonotype has a count of ten or more. The rearrangement links TRBV28 to TRBJ2-3; a possible D gene is TRBD2 (5 bases). Germline values: CDR1 MDHEN, CDR2 SYDVKM. CDR3 length: 13 residues. The germline V and J ends were trimmed by 6 bases and 7 bases, with 14 bases remaining between them. This chain's CDR3 is CASSPGRRYTQYF. The CDR3 DNA sequence: TGTGCCAGCAGCCCGGGGAGAAGGTATACGCAGTATTTT.

This clonotype has at least ten counts. V usage is TRBV18 and J usage is TRBJ1-2, with D uncertain. Per the germline V gene, CDR1 is KGHSH and CDR2 is LQKENI. Trimming cost V 5 bases and J 5 bases, with 24 bases left between them. The CDR3 extends over 17 amino acids. The CDR3 is CASSALREGALRYGYTF. The CDR3 nucleotides are TGTGCCAGCTCAGCACTACGAGAGGGAGCCCTTCGTTATGGCTACACCTTC.

This clonotype was observed at least ten times. The rearrangement joins TRBV28 to TRBJ2-3; D ambiguous. Trimming stripped 1 base from V and 4 bases from J, with 12 bases between. Germline V gene lookup returns CDR1 MDHEN and CDR2 SYDVKM. The CDR3 runs to 15 residues. The CDR3 nucleotides are TGTGCCAGCAGTTTATTTCCGGTTGATGCAGATACGCAGTATTTT. Translated, it gives CASSLFPVDADTQYF.

As to this clonotype: A much bigger clone sits one base away, suggesting this may be a read error. The rearrangement uses TRBV6-5 and TRBJ1-5; 9 nucleotides line up with TRBD1. Unmatched junction bases numbered 11, after V lost 5 bases and J lost 9 bases. Germline lookup yields CDR1 MNHEY and CDR2 SVGAGI. The CDR3 has 15 amino acids. The CDR3 region has the DNA TGTGCCAGCAGTAACCTCGGGACAGGGTTTCGGCCCCAGCATTTT. Its protein product is CASSNLGTGFRPQHF.

This clonotype was observed a handful of times. Here the CDR3 reads CASSPLKMPRDREIKYF. In nucleotides, the CDR3 is TGTGCCAGCAGCCCGCTAAAGATGCCTAGGGACCGGGAAATTAAGTACTTC. This chain uses TRBV6-1 with TRBJ2-4; D possibly uses TRBD1 or TRBD2 (5 bases each). The V gene lost 6 bases and the J gene lost 14 bases, with 32 bases spanning the gap. CDR1 is MNHNS, CDR2 SASEGT, per germline. There are 17 residues in the CDR3.

In its sample, this clonotype was seen many times. This chain joins TRBV28 and TRBJ1-2; possibly TRBD1 for D (5 bases). The CDR3 extends over 14 amino acids. CDR1 MDHEN and CDR2 SYDVKM come from the germline V gene. The ends were cut back, 1 base at V and 8 bases at J, with 14 bases in the middle. This CDR3 is CASSLSGSGRGYTF. The CDR3 DNA follows: TGTGCCAGCAGTTTATCAGGGAGCGGCAGGGGCTACACCTTC.

Many counts were recorded for this clonotype. The V gene is TRBV12-3 or TRBV12-4, the J gene TRBJ2-2, with a weak D call TRBD2 (6 bases). Trimming removed 3 bases at V and 6 bases at J, with 14 bases between. CDR3 length: 15 amino acids. The CDR3 sequence is CASSFDGSTPGELFF. DNA of the CDR3: TGTGCCAGCAGTTTTGACGGGAGTACCCCCGGGGAGCTGTTTTTT.